This T cell receptor (beta chain) is from a study of blood T cell repertoires in COVID-19. Per the original data handling: Researchers report that nucleated cell counts were estimated from reference gene primer amplification. Method: immunoSEQ multiplex PCR; TCRdb's copy keeps in-frame clones and lacks some. V and J calls and clone size are as listed in that table; D and trimming were resolved from the DNA. The sample gives roughly 340,000 clones, 80% to 90% of which show up once; around 1% is in the top ten. In terms of age and location, participants ranged from roughly 18 to 100 years and lived in about two dozen US areas. Recovered status in Cohort 3 required two negative PCRs, clearance, or symptom resolution. The length of the CDR3 is 15 residues. CDR1 and CDR2 (germline): SGHAT, FQNNGV. V lost 5 bases and J 0 bases, leaving 10 bases between the germline ends.

This TCR was recovered from a man between 18 and 35 years old who had recovered from COVID-19. The rearrangement links TRBV11-2 to TRBJ1-4; no clear D. Specimen: PBMCs or T cells enriched from blood (not recorded which). CDR3 in amino acids: CASSPRGATNEKLFF. The CDR3, as DNA: TGTGCCAGCAGCCCACGGGGAGCAACTAATGAAAAACTGTTTTTT.